The clone carrying this T cell receptor beta chain was counted a few times. Its antigen is as yet unknown. TCR alpha and TCR beta cDNA libraries with sample barcodes and UMIs came from 5'RACE using constant-segment primers. TCRdb reprocessed the 5' RACE reads via MiXCR and lists one record per CDR3 protein. This sample yields hundreds of thousands of distinct CDR3 sequences, of which approximately 15% are seen a single time; roughly 21% belongs to the top ten. The CDR3 length is 12 residues. V shed 8 bases and J shed 9 bases, with 16 bases lying between them. The V gene's germline CDR1 is PRHDT and CDR2 FYEKMQ (reference sequence). These data come from a study of T-cell memory formation after mild COVID-19. Study outcomes and limitations: A subset of responding clones appeared in pre-infection memory, suggesting cross-reactive memory joined. Clones that contracted from day 15 to 85 had balanced CD4/CD8; later expanders were CD4+ biased.

The clonotype originates from a man aged 18 to 35 who had mild COVID-19 (a few samples of this study predate the infection). Cell type and time point are not known. The sample taken for sequencing was PBMCs or a T cell subset sorted from them (not recorded which). The chain links TRBV13 to TRBJ2-5; D possibly corresponds to TRBD1 (5 bases). The CDR3, as DNA: TGTGCCAGCCGCCACAGGACCAGAGCCCAGTACTTC. Translating gives CASRHRTRAQYF.